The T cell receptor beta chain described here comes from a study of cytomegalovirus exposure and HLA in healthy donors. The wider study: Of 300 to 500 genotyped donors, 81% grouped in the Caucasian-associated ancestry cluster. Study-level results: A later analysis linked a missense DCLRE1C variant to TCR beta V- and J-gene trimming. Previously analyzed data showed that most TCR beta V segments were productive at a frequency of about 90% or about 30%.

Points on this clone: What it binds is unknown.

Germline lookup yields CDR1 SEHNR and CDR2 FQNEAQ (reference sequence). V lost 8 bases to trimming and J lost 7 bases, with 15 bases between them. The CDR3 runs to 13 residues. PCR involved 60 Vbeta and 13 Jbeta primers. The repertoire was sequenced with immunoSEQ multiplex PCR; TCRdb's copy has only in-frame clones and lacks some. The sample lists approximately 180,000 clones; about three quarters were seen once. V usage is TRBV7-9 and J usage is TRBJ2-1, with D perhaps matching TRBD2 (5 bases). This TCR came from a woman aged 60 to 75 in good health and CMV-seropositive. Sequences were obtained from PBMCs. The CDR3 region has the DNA TGTGCCAGCCTTCCGGGATGGGGTAATGAGCAGTTCTTC. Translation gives CASLPGWGNEQFF.